This T cell receptor beta chain derives from a study of T cells after yellow fever vaccination. The study's findings and limits: The booster saw the reappearance of most primary-vaccination clones (around 95% CD4, around 88% CD8).

In its sample, this clonotype was seen a few times. Its antigen is not known. TCRdb independently ran MiXCR on the 5' RACE reads; one entry per CDR3 protein. This sample has 620,000 or so distinct CDR3 sequences, with roughly an eighth found just once. This specimen consisted of PBMCs, obtained on the day of the yellow fever booster vaccination. The sequence was collected from a man aged 30 to 39 who received the YFV17D yellow fever vaccine.

For the CDR3, the DNA is TGTGCCAGCAGCTCACTAGCGGGAGTAGCAGAGACCCAGTACTTC. Encoded protein: CASSSLAGVAETQYF. The rearrangement joins TRBV14 to TRBJ2-5; TRBD2 matches at 11 bases. V dropped 5 bases and J dropped 4; count of bases not matched to a gene: 6. The CDR3 is made up of 15 amino acids. Germline V CDR1 and CDR2: SGHDN, FVKESK. Filled out from reference TRBV14 and TRBJ2-5, the complete variable domain reads EAGVTQFPSHSVIEKGQTVTLRCDPISGHDNLYWYRRVMGKEIKFLLHFVKESKQDESGMPNNRFLAERTGGTYSTLKVQPAELEDSGVYFCASSSLAGVAETQYFGPGTRLLVL.